These 27 T cell receptor beta chains were all obtained from the same sample, sequenced in a study of shared clonotypes between healthy human individuals (dated by TCRdb to 2018 to 2021). The library was prepared using the immunoSEQ multiplex PCR assay. Here the immuneACCESS table is served through TCRdb, limited to in-frame sequences with V and J called. Missing clones are a known gap in these copies; in checked studies unresolved V genes cover under half, and the rest lacks a known reason. For this sample the table gives approximately 1,000,000 clones, of which around 78% were detected only once. Jointly, the top ten make up about 0.52% of the sample. Sequencing was performed on memory CD4+ T cells from PBMCs. Read against the paper, the sample's cell subset or site label means: CD45RA-negative fraction. The receptor set was obtained from a man between 18 and 35 years old in good health. Some clones in this sample may be carry-over from other donors' samples.

The table lists this clone with a count of one. This chain joins TRBV5-1 and TRBJ2-7; D is possibly TRBD2 (6 bases). This CDR3 has 16 residues. CDR1 is SGHRS, CDR2 YFSETQ, per germline. Trimming took off 4 bases at V and 1 base at J, with 18 bases between the two ends. CDR3 sequence reads: CASSTGPIAVSYEQYF. The CDR3 coding sequence is TGCGCCAGCAGCACCGGGCCCATAGCGGTATCCTACGAGCAGTACTTC.

The chain recombines TRBV29-1 with TRBJ1-3; D is perhaps TRBD1 (5 bases). This CDR3 contains 13 residues. Trimming cost V 6 bases and J 3 bases, with 12 bases left between them. In germline, CDR1 is SQVTM, CDR2 ANQGSEA. Here the CDR3 reads CSVAEGLGNTIYF. In DNA, the CDR3 is TGCAGCGTGGCGGAGGGGCTTGGAAACACCATATATTTT.

J is TRBJ2-1 and V is TRBV25-1; 8 bases match TRBD2. Germline trimming cut 7 bases from V and 6 bases from J; bases unmatched to any gene: 11. This CDR3 is built from 15 residues. Per germline, CDR1 MGHDK and CDR2 SYGVNS. Here the CDR3 reads CASTGDPAGANEQFF. The CDR3 DNA sequence: TGTGCCAGCACCGGAGACCCAGCGGGAGCCAATGAGCAGTTCTTC.

The chain links TRBV28 to TRBJ2-3; 11 bases fit TRBD2. With V trimmed by 5 bases and J by 6 bases, 10 bases remained unmatched. Germline CDR1 reads MDHEN; CDR2 reads SYDVKM. This CDR3 has 16 residues. The CDR3, as DNA: TGTGCCAGCAGTCAAAAACTAGCGGGAGTTGTGGATACGCAGTATTTT. This gives the protein CASSQKLAGVVDTQYF.

A few counts support this clone. This chain links TRBV7-2 with TRBJ1-5; D is unresolved. Looked up from germline, CDR1 is SGHTA and CDR2 is FQGNSA. V was clipped by 3 bases and J by 2 bases, with 8 bases between them. The CDR3 is 14 residues long. As DNA, the CDR3 is TGTGCCAGCAGCTTTAACAGTGGCAATCAGCCCCAGCATTTT. Translated, it gives CASSFNSGNQPQHF.

The rearrangement uses TRBV18 and TRBJ2-7; TRBD1 is a possible D gene (5 bases). V lost 4 bases and J 13 bases, leaving 20 bases between the germline ends. This CDR3 region has 13 residues. Germline assignment: CDR1 KGHSH and CDR2 LQKENI. This CDR3 reads CASSQVSEQVQYF. The CDR3 DNA is TGTGCCAGCTCACAAGTGTCGGAACAGGTTCAATACTTC.

The chain links TRBV2 to TRBJ2-1; D is unresolved. The germline V gene encodes CDR1 SNHLY and CDR2 FYNNEI. This CDR3 has 13 amino acids. Between the trimmed V and J ends, which lost 5 bases and 7 bases, there was a span of 12 bases. The CDR3 is CASSPTGVNEQFF. CDR3 nucleotides: TGTGCCAGCAGTCCAACTGGGGTAAATGAGCAGTTCTTC. Filled out from reference TRBV2 and TRBJ2-1, the complete variable domain reads EPEVTQTPSHQVTQMGQEVILRCVPISNHLYFYWYRQILGQKVEFLVSFYNNEISEKSEIFDDQFSVERPDGSNFTLKIRSTKLEDSAMYFCASSPTGVNEQFFGPGTRLTVL.

This chain joins TRBV27 and TRBJ1-1; tentative D call: TRBD1 (6 bases). There are 15 residues in the CDR3. Germline-derived CDR1 and CDR2 are MNHEY and SMNVEV (reference sequence). Trimming removed 5 bases from V and 1 base from J, with 14 bases in between. The CDR3 region is CASSGGLRGNTEAFF. The CDR3 DNA sequence: TGTGCCAGCAGTGGGGGCCTTCGAGGGAACACTGAAGCTTTCTTT.

This chain joins TRBV7-4 and TRBJ2-4; 11 bases match TRBD2. Trimming took 0 bases from V and 6 from J; bases not matched to a gene: 10. This CDR3 contains 18 residues. Germline V lookup: CDR1 SGHVT, CDR2 SQSDAQ. CDR3 nucleotides: TGTGCCAGCAGCTTAGCCGGTAGCGGGAGGGCGAAAGGAAACATTCAGTACTTC. It yields the protein CASSLAGSGRAKGNIQYF.

This clone appeared many times. CDR3: CASSSKTGYQPQHF. The CDR3 bases are TGTGCCAGCAGTTCCAAGACAGGGTACCAGCCCCAGCATTTT. This chain connects TRBV6-5 to TRBJ1-5, with 7 bases aligning to TRBD1. Germline CDR1 MNHEY, CDR2 SVGAGI. V shed 4 bases and J 7 bases; nucleotides not matched to a gene: 7. The CDR3 length is 14 residues.

To note about this clone: It is unclear where the CDR3 begins or ends on the DNA, so no DNA is shown, and the CDR3 is as TCRdb lists it. The chain carries TRBV6-5 and TRBJ1-2; the table names TRBD1, a call not compared with the DNA. The CDR3 has 15 amino acids, counting both end residues. The germline V gene has CDR1 MNHEY and CDR2 SVGAGI. This CDR3 is CASSSSGQAAYGYTF.

The V gene is TRBV10-3, the J gene TRBJ1-2; maybe TRBD1 (5 bases). V lost 2 bases, J lost 3 bases, and 10 bases lay in between. Per germline, CDR1 ENHRY and CDR2 SYGVKD. The CDR3 is made up of 14 amino acids. CDR3 in DNA: TGTGCCATCAGTGAGATCAGGGTTGACTATGGCTACACCTTC. Its translation: CAISEIRVDYGYTF.

The chain combines TRBV11-1 with TRBJ2-5; 7 bases match TRBD1. The CDR3 is 15 amino acids. V was pared by 3 bases and J by 1 base, with 5 bases of the junction left unmatched. In germline, CDR1 is SGHAT, CDR2 FQDESV (reference sequence). The CDR3 DNA reads as TGTGCCAGCAGCTTCCCCTGGGACAGCCAAGAGACCCAGTACTTC. Translating it yields CASSFPWDSQETQYF.

The chain is built from TRBV5-1 and TRBJ2-7; D remains unclear. This CDR3 is 14 amino acids long. In germline, CDR1 is SGHRS, CDR2 YFSETQ. Trimming removed 0 bases at V and 5 bases at J, with 12 bases between. CDR3 bases: TGCGCCAGCAGCTTGGCCTCAGCTTCCGACGAGCAGTACTTC. Translating gives CASSLASASDEQYF.

The chain carries TRBV7-2 and TRBJ1-2; D not resolved. Germline loops: CDR1 SGHTA, CDR2 FQGNSA. There are 13 residues in the CDR3. V was clipped by 5 bases and J by 11 bases, with 18 bases between them. The CDR3 protein is CASSADGVSGYTF. CDR3 DNA sequence: TGTGCCAGCAGCGCCGACGGGGTTTCAGGTTACACCTTC.

In this sample, this clone turned up once. The chain employs TRBV10-3 and TRBJ2-1; 8 bases are shared with TRBD2. Germline V gene data show CDR1 as ENHRY and CDR2 as SYGVKD. CDR3 length: 15 residues. The V segment lost 4 bases and the J segment 5 bases; nucleotides outside the gene matches: 7. The CDR3, as DNA: TGTGCCATCAGTGCAAAACTAGCGGAGGACAATGAGCAGTTCTTC. This sequence encodes CAISAKLAEDNEQFF.

This clone was observed at least ten times. V and J are TRBV9 and TRBJ1-1; the D gene is possibly TRBD1 (5 bases). Germline V gives CDR1 SGDLS, CDR2 YYNGEE. CDR3 length: 14 residues. V was pared by 4 bases and J by 3 bases, with 13 bases between. The CDR3 sequence: CASSLGPGDTEAFF. CDR3 DNA: TGTGCCAGCAGCCTAGGCCCGGGGGACACTGAAGCTTTCTTT.

The chain carries TRBV7-8 and TRBJ2-7; TRBD2 agrees at 7 bases. From germline, CDR1 is SGHVS and CDR2 FQNEAQ. With V trimmed by 3 bases and J by 3 bases, 29 bases remained unmatched. The CDR3 consists of 22 residues. CDR3 in amino acids: CASSFTLPAFGGSLAANYEQYF. The CDR3 nucleotides are TGTGCCAGCAGCTTCACACTCCCCGCATTCGGAGGTAGCCTAGCGGCAAACTACGAGCAGTACTTC.

V and J are TRBV29-1 and TRBJ2-7; 9 bases align to TRBD2. The CDR3 runs 14 residues. Germline V gives CDR1 SQVTM, CDR2 ANQGSEA. V trimming: 4 bases; J trimming: 2 bases; junction bases outside the gene matches: 6. CDR3 bases: TGCAGCGTTGGAGTGTTAGCGGGAGCCTACGAGCAGTACTTC. Its translation is CSVGVLAGAYEQYF.

The rearrangement links TRBV11-2 to TRBJ2-1; the match to TRBD1 covers 7 bases. The CDR3 contains 16 residues. V was pared by 4 bases and J by 0 bases, with 6 bases of the junction left unmatched. Germline CDR1 reads SGHAT; CDR2 reads FQNNGV. CDR3 DNA: TGTGCCAGCAGCTCCCCAGGGGGTATCTCCTACAATGAGCAGTTCTTC. Translation gives CASSSPGGISYNEQFF.

The chain couples TRBV7-2 to TRBJ1-2, with D possibly TRBD1 on 6 matching bases. V lost 5 bases and J lost 5, with 18 bases in between. This CDR3 region has 15 residues. Germline CDR1 SGHTA, CDR2 FQGNSA. The CDR3 DNA reads as TGTGCCAGCAGCCGTTCCTCGGACAGACGATATGGCTACACCTTC. The encoded protein is CASSRSSDRRYGYTF.

The V and J genes are TRBV5-6 and TRBJ2-7; the match to TRBD1 covers 7 bases. Trimming removed 3 bases from V and 4 bases from J; junction bases left unmatched: 4. The CDR3 totals 13 residues. Germline V lookup: CDR1 SGHDT, CDR2 YYEEEE. The CDR3 nucleotides read TGTGCCAGCAGCTCCCCGGACAGGTACGAGCAGTACTTC. Translation gives CASSSPDRYEQYF.

This clone was counted a single time. V and J are TRBV29-1 and TRBJ2-3; D may be TRBD1 or TRBD2 (6 bases each). The CDR3 covers 15 residues. The V and J ends lost 4 bases and 1 base respectively, with 15 bases between them. Germline lookup yields CDR1 SQVTM and CDR2 ANQGSEA. CDR3 DNA sequence: TGCAGCGTTGTGCCTCCAAGGGGGGGCACAGATACGCAGTATTTT. Amino acids: CSVVPPRGGTDTQYF.

The V and J genes are TRBV2 and TRBJ2-3; 8 bases match TRBD2. V lost 8 bases, J lost 2 bases, and 6 bases stayed unmatched. CDR1 and CDR2 from the germline V gene are SNHLY and FYNNEI. The CDR3 spans 14 residues. Here the CDR3 reads CASGLAGNTDTQYF. The CDR3 DNA reads as TGTGCCAGCGGCCTAGCGGGTAACACAGATACGCAGTATTTT. Drawing the rest from reference TRBV2 and TRBJ2-3, the complete variable domain is EPEVTQTPSHQVTQMGQEVILRCVPISNHLYFYWYRQILGQKVEFLVSFYNNEISEKSEIFDDQFSVERPDGSNFTLKIRSTKLEDSAMYFCASGLAGNTDTQYFGPGTRLTVL.

This sequence joins TRBV2 and TRBJ2-5, with TRBD2 matching 8 bases. With 6 bases clipped from V and 1 base from J, the junction kept 7 bases outside the gene matches. Germline V CDR1 and CDR2: SNHLY, FYNNEI. The CDR3 sequence is 15 residues long. The CDR3 loop is CASSDTSGSQETQYF. The CDR3 coding sequence is TGTGCCAGCAGCGATACTAGCGGTTCCCAAGAGACCCAGTACTTC.

V gene TRBV21-1 combines with J gene TRBJ1-4; TRBD1 was called by the table and not checked on the DNA. TRBV21-1 is a pseudogene segment. CDR3 length equals 11 residues. This CDR3 reads CATQSNEKLFF. DNA for the CDR3: TGTGCCACACAGAGTAATGAAAAACTGTTTTTT.

The chain combines TRBV11-2 with TRBJ2-5; 10 positions match TRBD2. The J segment lost 7 bases and the V segment lost 5 bases, leaving 10 bases of the junction unmatched. In germline, CDR1 is SGHAT, CDR2 FQNNGV. This CDR3 is 15 amino acids long. This CDR3 reads CASSPLSGRAGTQYF. The CDR3 region has the DNA TGTGCCAGCAGCCCTCTAAGCGGGAGGGCCGGGACCCAGTACTTC.